The clone carrying this T cell receptor (beta chain) was detected only once. Here immunoSEQ multiplex PCR was the method, and the copy in TCRdb shows in-frame clones only, minus some. The data show over 100,000 clones, around 88% seen once. Trimming pared 0 bases from V and 1 base from J, leaving 7 bases between. The CDR3 runs to 14 residues. The germline V gene encodes CDR1 SGHTS and CDR2 YDEGEE. The record originates from a study of control samples from healthy donors and cancer patients. The chain carries TRBV5-8 and TRBJ1-2; no firm D call. The TCR sequence derives from a woman in her forties or fifties in good health. The sequenced material came from blood. The CDR3 is CASSLGSNNYGYTF. DNA of the CDR3: TGTGCCAGCAGCTTGGGCAGCAATAACTATGGCTACACCTTC.